One and the same sample provided the 3 T cell receptor beta chains below, sequenced in a study of a mutant IDH1 vaccine in newly diagnosed glioma. Data came from immunoSEQ multiplex PCR; TCRdb stores just in-frame clones and leaves some out. The sample shows around 53,000 clones, more than 80% of them seen only once. The sample's time point: baseline, week 1 (first vaccination visit). Noted treatment: pre-vaccination baseline after standard-of-care therapy. The source was PBMCs, collected from a glioma patient treated with radiotherapy, temozolomide or both. The receptors derive from a middle-aged man with glioma.

The chain carries TRBV18 and TRBJ2-7, with 7 bases identical to TRBD1. There are 15 residues in the CDR3. The V gene end was trimmed by 1 base and the J gene end by 2 bases; junction bases not matched to a gene: 5. Germline V CDR1 and CDR2: KGHSH, LQKENI. In nucleotides, the CDR3 is TGTGCCAGCTCACCACAGAAGACAGGGACCTACGAGCAGTACTTC. This codes for CASSPQKTGTYEQYF.

The rearrangement links TRBV4-1 to TRBJ2-7, with TRBD2 matching 8 bases. Germline V gene data show CDR1 as MGHRA and CDR2 as YSYEKL. The J segment lost 7 bases and the V segment lost 0 bases, leaving 23 bases of the junction unmatched. The CDR3 spans 20 residues. The CDR3 here is CASSQDNMALIAGTFGEQYF. CDR3 nucleotide sequence: TGCGCCAGCAGCCAAGATAATATGGCCCTAATAGCGGGGACCTTTGGGGAGCAGTACTTC.

The chain links TRBV5-1 to TRBJ1-4; D perhaps matches TRBD1 (5 bases). Germline CDR1 reads SGHRS; CDR2 reads YFSETQ. CDR3 length equals 14 residues. V gave up 0 bases and J gave up 2 bases, with 5 bases separating them. As DNA, the CDR3 is TGCGCCAGCAGCTTGGCAGGGACTAATGAAAAACTGTTTTTT. Amino acid sequence: CASSLAGTNEKLFF.